The TCR beta chain described here comes from a study of cytomegalovirus exposure and HLA in healthy donors. The PCR contained 60 Vbeta and 13 Jbeta primers. Assay: immunoSEQ multiplex PCR; the TCRdb copy retains only in-frame clones and omits some. The sample consists of under 150,000 clones, 82% of them appearing once. There are 13 residues in the CDR3. V shed 5 bases and J 2 bases; nucleotides not matched to a gene: 3. CDR1 is SGHNT, CDR2 YYREEE, per germline (reference sequence). This clone was counted between two and nine times. Its cognate antigen is unknown. The study, taken as a whole, reports: Within the data, a cluster of highly shared sequence variants was likely a sequencing artifact. Most TCR sequences showed up rarely, but some public TCRs showed up in many donors.

Nominal health characterized the donors when sampled, though unrecorded immune exposures were likely. The genes are TRBV5-4 and TRBJ2-5, with 7 bases fitting TRBD1. Sequencing was done on a sample of PBMCs. The receptor comes from a male donor in good health and CMV-seronegative. The CDR3 region has the DNA TGTGCCAGCAGATCGGGACAGCAAGAGACCCAGTACTTC. Translated, it gives CASRSGQQETQYF.